Below, 32 T cell receptor beta chains from the same sample are listed, as sequenced in a study of T-cell reconstitution after alpha-beta-depleted transplantation in children (TCRdb year 2016). Library prep was done by PCR. The run used an Illumina HiSeq 2500. TCR library preparation used molecular barcoding, with unique molecular identifiers applied to normalize quantification of the TCRbeta repertoire. The public sequencing data were trimmed at Q25 with fastp and processed into clonotypes with MiXCR by TCRdb, which kept only in-frame beta chains. All rows with the same CDR3 protein become a single entry with the most common DNA and genes. In this sample the table shows 250,000 to 300,000 distinct CDR3 sequences, 10% of which occur a single time. The top ten constitute just under 7.5% of the sample. In the paper's terms, the treatment or condition label means: allogeneic hematopoietic cell transplantation with graft depleted of TCRalphabeta T cells and CD19 B cells.

The sample was PBMCs, taken before TCRalphabeta/CD19-depleted stem cell transplant. These receptors were taken from a boy under two years old with acute myeloid leukemia, due to receive a stem cell transplant.

There are a few counts of this clonotype. The V and J genes are TRBV19 and TRBJ2-6, with 7 bases identical to TRBD1. J lost 0 bases, V lost 4 bases, and 3 bases had no gene match. Germline V CDR1 and CDR2: LNHDA, SQIVND (reference sequence). This CDR3 is 16 amino acids long. The CDR3 is CASSKDRLSGANVLTF. Here the CDR3 DNA reads TGTGCCAGTAGTAAGGACAGGCTCTCTGGGGCCAACGTCCTGACTTTC.

This clonotype was found many times. J is TRBJ2-7 and V is TRBV12-5; the match to TRBD2 covers 13 bases. The CDR3 contains 13 residues. With V trimmed by 6 bases and J by 5 bases, 1 base remained unmatched. Per the germline V gene, CDR1 is LGHNT and CDR2 is FRNRAP. CDR3 protein: CASGGTSGNEQYF. The CDR3, as DNA: TGTGCTAGTGGGGGGACTAGCGGGAACGAGCAGTACTTC.

This clonotype was recorded many times. This chain uses TRBV12-3 or TRBV12-4 with TRBJ2-1, with D possibly being TRBD1 (6 bases). Trimming removed 5 bases from V and 2 bases from J, with 16 bases in between. The CDR3 is 16 residues long. The CDR3 is CASSPTGPGAYNEQFF. The CDR3 nucleotides are TGTGCCAGCAGTCCGACAGGTCCCGGGGCCTACAATGAGCAGTTCTTC.

The rearrangement links TRBV5-1 to TRBJ2-1; perhaps TRBD1 as D (5 bases). V shed 5 bases and J shed 2 bases, with 20 bases lying between them. Germline assignment: CDR1 SGHRS and CDR2 YFSETQ. The CDR3 runs 17 residues. CDR3 loop: CASSRSSSAGTYNEQFF. DNA for the CDR3: TGCGCCAGCAGTCGATCCTCTTCGGCAGGGACCTACAATGAGCAGTTCTTC.

Only a few counts were recorded for this clonotype. The genes are TRBV3-1 and TRBJ1-1, with D uncertain. V gave up 3 bases and J gave up 2 bases, with 4 bases separating them. The CDR3 extends over 12 amino acids. The germline V gene has CDR1 LGHDT and CDR2 YNNKEL (reference sequence). The CDR3 sequence: CASSHFNTEAFF. CDR3 coding DNA: TGTGCCAGCAGCCACTTCAACACTGAAGCTTTCTTT.

This clonotype was detected ten times or more. The chain has TRBV20-1 and TRBJ1-5, with D perhaps matching TRBD1 (5 bases). The germline gives CDR1 DFQATT, CDR2 SNEGSKA (reference sequence). Trimming cost V 0 bases and J 0 bases, with 12 bases left between them. CDR3 size: 16 residues. DNA of the CDR3: TGCAGTGCTAGAGAGGGAGGACACAATAGCAATCAGCCCCAGCATTTT. It yields the protein CSAREGGHNSNQPQHF.

This clonotype was seen ten or more times. The chain combines TRBV12-3 or TRBV12-4 with TRBJ1-1, with D perhaps matching TRBD1 (5 bases). V gave up 9 bases and J gave up 3 bases, with 11 bases separating them. This CDR3 has 12 residues. The CDR3 sequence: CASGRGYTEAFF. The CDR3 nucleotides read TGTGCCAGTGGAAGGGGATACACTGAAGCTTTCTTT.

This clonotype has ten or more counts. The gene calls are TRBV28 and TRBJ2-5; 8 nucleotides agree with TRBD1. The ends lost 5 bases at V and 5 bases at J; junction bases unmatched: 4. CDR1 and CDR2 (germline): MDHEN, SYDVKM. This CDR3 contains 13 residues. The CDR3 is CASSDRGGETQYF. CDR3 nucleotides: TGTGCCAGCAGTGACAGGGGTGGGGAGACCCAGTACTTC.

The J gene is TRBJ2-1, the V gene TRBV7-2; TRBD2 aligns across 9 bases. Germline V gene data show CDR1 as SGHTA and CDR2 as FQGNSA. This CDR3 has 17 amino acids. With V trimmed by 1 base and J by 0 bases, 4 bases remained unmatched. CDR3 nucleotide sequence: TGTGCCAGCAGCTTAGTAGGCGGGGGGGCCTCCTACAATGAGCAGTTCTTC. Translation: CASSLVGGGASYNEQFF.

This clonotype occurred many times. This chain uses TRBV12-3 or TRBV12-4 with TRBJ2-1; TRBD2 matches 7 bases. After removal of 2 bases from V and 3 bases from J, the junction contained 4 bases not matched to a gene. The CDR3 is made up of 15 amino acids. The CDR3 bases are TGTGCCAGCAGTTTAATAGCGGGCAACTACAATGAGCAGTTCTTC. Protein: CASSLIAGNYNEQFF.

This clonotype was observed many times. This sequence joins TRBV5-1 and TRBJ2-7; 11 bases are shared with TRBD2. CDR1 and CDR2 from the germline V gene are SGHRS and YFSETQ. The ends lost 1 base at V and 0 bases at J; junction bases unmatched: 3. The CDR3 is 16 residues long. CDR3 sequence (DNA): TGCGCCAGCAGCTTGACTAGCGGGGGTCTCTCCTACGAGCAGTACTTC. Translation gives CASSLTSGGLSYEQYF. Complete variable domain (other parts from reference TRBV5-1 and TRBJ2-7): KAGVTQTPRYLIKTRGQQVTLSCSPISGHRSVSWYQQTPGQGLQFLFEYFSETQRNKGNFPGRFSGRQFSNSRSEMNVSTLELGDSALYLCASSLTSGGLSYEQYFGPGTRLTVT.

This clonotype was seen a handful of times. CDR3 region: CASSRPLAGGGDEQFF. In DNA, the CDR3 is TGTGCCAGCAGCCGACCACTAGCGGGAGGGGGAGATGAGCAGTTCTTC. The J gene is TRBJ2-1, the V gene TRBV11-2; 13 nucleotides line up with TRBD2. There are 16 residues in the CDR3. V lost 5 bases and J lost 8; bases outside the gene matches: 9. The germline V gene has CDR1 SGHAT and CDR2 FQNNGV.

The chain uses TRBV5-1 and TRBJ1-5; a weak D match, TRBD1 (5 bases). Germline V gene data show CDR1 as SGHRS and CDR2 as YFSETQ. V was shortened by 4 bases and J by 8 bases, with 19 bases between the two germline ends. CDR3 size: 15 residues. CDR3 loop: CASSINSGLGEPQHF. As DNA, the CDR3 is TGCGCCAGCAGCATCAACAGCGGTCTGGGGGAGCCCCAGCATTTT.

Worth noting for this clonotype: This may be a read error: a much more frequent sequence differs by one nucleotide. The chain is built from TRBV7-6 and TRBJ2-7, with 7 positions matching TRBD1. The length of the CDR3 is 13 residues. The V gene's germline CDR1 is SGHVS and CDR2 FNYEAQ. Trimming took 1 base from V and 6 from J; bases not matched to a gene: 3. This CDR3 is CASSLDRGVEQYF. CDR3 sequence (DNA): TGTGCCAGCAGCTTAGACAGGGGAGTCGAGCAGTACTTC.

This clonotype was recorded many times. The gene calls are TRBV3-1 and TRBJ1-1; 9 bases agree with TRBD1. There are 14 residues in the CDR3. The germline V gene encodes CDR1 LGHDT and CDR2 YNNKEL (reference sequence). The trim removed 2 bases at V and 4 bases at J, leaving 2 bases unmatched. The CDR3 DNA follows: TGTGCCAGCAGCCAACGGGACAGGGTCACTGAAGCTTTCTTT. Translation gives CASSQRDRVTEAFF.

Ten or more counts support this clonotype. V and J are TRBV6-5 and TRBJ2-3, with 11 positions matching TRBD2. This CDR3 has 16 amino acids. Looked up from germline, CDR1 is MNHEY and CDR2 is SVGAGI. After removal of 6 bases from V and 1 base from J, the junction contained 6 bases not matched to a gene. CDR3 amino acids: CASSPLAGGRTDTQYF. CDR3 in DNA: TGTGCCAGCAGCCCGCTAGCGGGGGGACGCACAGATACGCAGTATTTT.

The genes are TRBV12-3 or TRBV12-4 and TRBJ1-5; no clear D. Trimming pared 3 bases from V and 0 bases from J, leaving 9 bases between. The CDR3 has 15 amino acids. The CDR3 loop reads CASSLVGSSNQPQHF. CDR3 DNA: TGTGCCAGCAGTTTGGTAGGGTCTAGCAATCAGCCCCAGCATTTT.

This clonotype has ten or more counts. CDR3 sequence: CSARETLERRDTQYF. The CDR3 nucleotides read TGCAGTGCTAGAGAAACCCTAGAAAGAAGAGATACGCAGTATTTT. The chain employs TRBV20-1 and TRBJ2-3; the D is unclear. Per the germline V gene, CDR1 is DFQATT and CDR2 is SNEGSKA (reference sequence). The CDR3 is 15 residues long. V lost 0 bases and J 5 bases, leaving 15 bases between the germline ends.

Many counts were recorded for this clonotype. The chain employs TRBV27 and TRBJ1-2, with a tentative D call TRBD1 (6 bases). This CDR3 contains 16 residues. V was trimmed by 2 bases and J by 6 bases, leaving 19 bases between them. Germline values: CDR1 MNHEY, CDR2 SMNVEV (reference sequence). This CDR3 reads CASSLKGGRGGNGYTF. The CDR3, as DNA: TGTGCCAGCAGTTTAAAGGGTGGCAGGGGAGGTAATGGCTACACCTTC.

The rearrangement joins TRBV12-3 or TRBV12-4 to TRBJ2-1; maybe TRBD2 (6 bases). CDR3 length equals 18 residues. V gave up 2 bases and J gave up 5 bases, with 22 bases separating them. DNA of the CDR3: TGTGCCAGCAGTTTATCAAAATGGTTAGCGGTGCTAAACAATGAGCAGTTCTTC. Its translation is CASSLSKWLAVLNNEQFF.

This clonotype was counted between two and nine times. The V call is TRBV3-1, the J call TRBJ2-3, with 10 bases lining up with TRBD2. Per germline, CDR1 LGHDT and CDR2 YNNKEL (reference sequence). Trimming took 1 base from V and 0 from J; bases not matched to a gene: 4. The CDR3 totals 17 residues. The CDR3 region has the DNA TGTGCCAGCAGCCAAGTCGGGACTAGCGCTAGCACAGATACGCAGTATTTT. It is translated as CASSQVGTSASTDTQYF.

The chain links TRBV4-1 to TRBJ2-5; 7 positions match TRBD1. CDR1 MGHRA and CDR2 YSYEKL come from the germline V gene. The CDR3 consists of 15 residues. V lost 0 bases and J lost 3; bases outside the gene matches: 4. The CDR3 loop reads CASSQERQGEETQYF. The DNA for the CDR3 is TGCGCCAGCAGCCAAGAAAGGCAGGGGGAAGAGACCCAGTACTTC.

This clonotype was observed a handful of times. The gene calls are TRBV11-3 and TRBJ2-7; D is perhaps TRBD2 (5 bases). The CDR3 totals 16 residues. Germline V CDR1 and CDR2: SGHNT, YENEEA. The V and J ends lost 5 bases and 2 bases respectively, with 19 bases between them. The CDR3 reads CASSIYDTGDPYEQYF. In DNA form, the CDR3 reads TGTGCCAGCAGCATCTACGACACCGGGGATCCCTACGAGCAGTACTTC.

The rearrangement uses TRBV4-1 and TRBJ2-1, with a weak D call TRBD2 (6 bases). CDR1 MGHRA and CDR2 YSYEKL come from the germline V gene. The V gene lost 3 bases and the J gene lost 9 bases, with 24 bases spanning the gap. This CDR3 is 17 amino acids long. The CDR3 loop reads CASSHDSGTRLWSEQFF. The DNA for the CDR3 is TGCGCCAGCAGCCATGACTCCGGGACTCGCCTTTGGAGTGAGCAGTTCTTC.

This clonotype was counted at least ten times. The gene calls are TRBV29-1 and TRBJ2-5; D might be TRBD2 (6 bases). This CDR3 comprises 12 residues. CDR1 SQVTM and CDR2 ANQGSEA come from the germline V gene. V was shortened by 5 bases and J by 1 base, with 8 bases between the two germline ends. CDR3 in amino acids: CSVMGGQETQYF. CDR3 DNA sequence: TGCAGCGTTATGGGGGGCCAAGAGACCCAGTACTTC.

Here the CDR3 DNA reads TGTGCCAGCAGTCTTTTTCAGGGGAGTCATACTGAAGCTTTCTTT. Translated: CASSLFQGSHTEAFF. This rearrangement joins TRBV7-9 to TRBJ1-1, with D tentatively TRBD1 (6 bases). This CDR3 is built from 15 residues. Germline V lookup: CDR1 SEHNR, CDR2 FQNEAQ (reference sequence). Between the trimmed V and J ends, which lost 6 bases and 5 bases, there was a span of 19 bases.

This clonotype was counted many times. The chain has TRBV5-1 and TRBJ2-7; D unclear. Deletions cut 0 bases from V and 4 bases from J, with 11 bases between. CDR1 is SGHRS and CDR2 is YFSETQ in the germline V gene. The CDR3 covers 14 residues. The CDR3, as DNA: TGCGCCAGCAGCTTGGAAACTAAAGGATACGAGCAGTACTTC. Translating gives CASSLETKGYEQYF.

This clonotype has ten or more counts. V is TRBV29-1 and J is TRBJ2-7, with 10 bases that match TRBD1. V lost 6 bases and J lost 2; bases outside the gene matches: 4. Germline V gives CDR1 SQVTM, CDR2 ANQGSEA. This CDR3 has 13 amino acids. Here the CDR3 reads CSVPGQGTYEQYF. Written as DNA, the CDR3 is TGCAGCGTGCCGGGACAGGGGACCTACGAGCAGTACTTC.

At least ten counts were recorded for this clonotype. The chain recombines TRBV6-5 with TRBJ2-3; 11 positions match TRBD2. Germline CDR1 MNHEY, CDR2 SVGAGI. The CDR3 runs to 15 residues. The trim removed 4 bases at V and 6 bases at J, leaving 6 bases unmatched. The CDR3 bases are TGTGCCAGCAGTTGGGTAGCGGGGGGGCCGGATACGCAGTATTTT. It is translated as CASSWVAGGPDTQYF.

The chain uses TRBV28 and TRBJ1-5, with TRBD1 identical over 7 bases. V lost 4 bases to trimming and J lost 5 bases; unmatched junction nucleotides: 11. This CDR3 region has 16 residues. Looked up from germline, CDR1 is MDHEN and CDR2 is SYDVKM. CDR3 protein: CASSSLDRLKDQPQHF. The CDR3 DNA sequence: TGTGCCAGCAGTTCCTTGGACAGGTTGAAGGATCAGCCCCAGCATTTT.

J is TRBJ2-5 and V is TRBV7-9; unclear D gene. This CDR3 has 13 amino acids. CDR1 SEHNR and CDR2 FQNEAQ come from the germline V gene (reference sequence). V lost 2 bases and J 2 bases, leaving 6 bases between the germline ends. The DNA for the CDR3 is TGTGCCAGCAGCTTATCTGAGCAAGAGACCCAGTACTTC. Translated, it gives CASSLSEQETQYF.

This clonotype appeared many times. At one boundary the junction diverges from the germline segment, which might be a read error. This sequence joins TRBV10-3 and TRBJ1-6, with a possible D match to TRBD1 (5 bases). The germline gives CDR1 ENHRY, CDR2 SYGVKD. The CDR3 is 16 amino acids. The CDR3 is CAISKNSGTNNSPLHF. Written as DNA, the CDR3 is TGTGCCATCAGCAAAAACTCCGGGACCAATAATTCGCCCCTCCACTTT.